This section outlines one T cell receptor beta chain sequence together with its context. Antigen specificity is unknown. The sample originates from a study of cytomegalovirus exposure and HLA in healthy donors. Overall study context: The same platform used for the approximately 670 first-cohort repertoires was also used for the approximately 120 validation repertoires, as a later analysis reported.

Points from the study as a whole: There were some public TCRs occurring in many donors, but most TCR sequences were rare. High sensitivity and specificity were reportedly achieved when the classifier diagnosed cytomegalovirus status.

Produced via immunoSEQ multiplex PCR; TCRdb's table is partial and in-frame only. The table includes about 130,000 clones, about 80% detected once. The receptor comes from a young man in good health and CMV-seropositive. The specimen sequenced was PBMCs.

The CDR3 here is CASSRELVTYEQYF. CDR3 nucleotide sequence: TGTGCCAGCAGTCGTGAGCTAGTCACCTACGAGCAGTACTTC. V is TRBV4-2 and J is TRBJ2-7; D is uncertain. Deletions cut 6 bases from V and 2 bases from J, with 14 bases between. Germline V gives CDR1 LGHNA, CDR2 YNFKEQ. This CDR3 is built from 14 residues.